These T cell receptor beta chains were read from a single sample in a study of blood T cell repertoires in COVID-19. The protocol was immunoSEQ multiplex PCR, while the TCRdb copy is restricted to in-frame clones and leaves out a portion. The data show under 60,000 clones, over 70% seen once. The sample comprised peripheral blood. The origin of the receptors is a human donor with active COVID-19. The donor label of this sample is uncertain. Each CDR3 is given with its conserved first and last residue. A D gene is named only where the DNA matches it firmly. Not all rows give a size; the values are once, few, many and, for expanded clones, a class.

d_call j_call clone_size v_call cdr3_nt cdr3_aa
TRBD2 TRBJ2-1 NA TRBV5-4 TGTGCCAGCGCCTATAAACTAGCGGGAGGATGGGGGACCTACAATGAGCAGTTCTTC CASAYKLAGGWGTYNEQFF
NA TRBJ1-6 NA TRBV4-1 TGCGCCAGCAGCCAAGAAGTACAGTATAATTCACCCCTCCACTTT CASSQEVQYNSPLHF
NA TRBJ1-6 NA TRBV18 TGTGCCAGCTCACCCAAGGGGGAGCTTAATTCACCCCTCCACTTT CASSPKGELNSPLHF
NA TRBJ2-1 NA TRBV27 TGTGCCAGCAGTTATGCAGCTAGCGCGTACAATGAGCAGTTCTTC CASSYAASAYNEQFF
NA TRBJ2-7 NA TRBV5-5 TGTGCCAGCACCCCTGCAGGGCTGCTATACGAGCAGTACTTC CASTPAGLLYEQYF
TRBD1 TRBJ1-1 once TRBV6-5 TGTGCCAGCAGTCCGACAGGGTTAGAAGCTTTCTTT CASSPTGLEAFF
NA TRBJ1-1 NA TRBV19 TGTGCCAGTAATCTAGGGGAGGGCACTGAAGCTTTCTTT CASNLGEGTEAFF
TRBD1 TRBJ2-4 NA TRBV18 TGTGCCAGCTCACCGCAACAGGGGAAAGGGAACATTCAGTACTTC CASSPQQGKGNIQYF
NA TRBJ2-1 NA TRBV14 TGTGCCAGCAGCCATATCCAACAGGGACCCTACAATGAGCAGTTCTTC CASSHIQQGPYNEQFF
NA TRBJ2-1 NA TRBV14 TGTGCCAGCAGCCACATGACTAGTCTCGCCCACCAGAGGGTCGATGAGCAGTTCTTC CASSHMTSLAHQRVDEQFF